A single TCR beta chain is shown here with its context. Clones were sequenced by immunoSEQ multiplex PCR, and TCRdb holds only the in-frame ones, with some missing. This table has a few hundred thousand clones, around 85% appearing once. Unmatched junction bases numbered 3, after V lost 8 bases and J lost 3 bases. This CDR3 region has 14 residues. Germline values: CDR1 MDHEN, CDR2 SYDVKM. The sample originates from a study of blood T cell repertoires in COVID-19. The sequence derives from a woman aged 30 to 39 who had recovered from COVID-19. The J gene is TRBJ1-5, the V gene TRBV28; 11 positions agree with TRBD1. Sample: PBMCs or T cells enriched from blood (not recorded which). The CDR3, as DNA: TGTGCCAGCCGGACAGGGGGCCTCAATCAGCCCCAGCATTTT. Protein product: CASRTGGLNQPQHF.